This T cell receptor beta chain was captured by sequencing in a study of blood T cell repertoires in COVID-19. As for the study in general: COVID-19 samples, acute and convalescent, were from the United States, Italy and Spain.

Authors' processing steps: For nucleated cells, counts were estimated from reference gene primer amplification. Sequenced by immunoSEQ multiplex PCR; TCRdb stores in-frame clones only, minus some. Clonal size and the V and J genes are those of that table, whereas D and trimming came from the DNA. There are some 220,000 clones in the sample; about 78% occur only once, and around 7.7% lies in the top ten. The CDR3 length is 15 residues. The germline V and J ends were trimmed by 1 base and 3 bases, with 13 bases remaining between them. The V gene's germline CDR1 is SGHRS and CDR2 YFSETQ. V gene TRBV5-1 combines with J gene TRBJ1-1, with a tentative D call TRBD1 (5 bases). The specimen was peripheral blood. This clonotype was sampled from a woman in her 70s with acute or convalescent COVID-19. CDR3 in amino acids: CASSLMWGGDTEAFF. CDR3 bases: TGCGCCAGCAGCTTGATGTGGGGAGGGGACACTGAAGCTTTCTTT.